Below, 29 T cell receptor beta chains from the same sample are listed, as sequenced in a study of blood T cell repertoires in COVID-19. Clones were sequenced by immunoSEQ multiplex PCR, and TCRdb holds only the in-frame ones, with some missing. The sample has some 200,000 clones; roughly 88% are singletons. The material sequenced was peripheral blood. These TCRs come from a human donor in a cohort sampled during active COVID-19.

The genes are TRBV5-1 and TRBJ2-1; 10 bases are a match to TRBD2. Germline CDR1 and CDR2: SGHRS and YFSETQ. V shed 1 base and J 3 bases; nucleotides not matched to a gene: 1. This CDR3 spans 15 amino acids. CDR3 region: CASSLTSGDYNEQFF. DNA of the CDR3: TGCGCCAGCAGCTTGACTAGCGGGGACTACAATGAGCAGTTCTTC.

The rearrangement links TRBV4-1 to TRBJ2-1, with unresolved D. V was clipped by 1 base and J by 5 bases, with 6 bases between them. The length of the CDR3 is 13 residues. Germline V gene lookup returns CDR1 MGHRA and CDR2 YSYEKL. CDR3 residues: CASSQGPHNEQFF. CDR3 DNA sequence: TGCGCCAGCAGCCAAGGGCCACACAATGAGCAGTTCTTC.

This clone has a single count. CDR3 nucleotides: TGTGCCAGCAGTTCCCCGCCAGGGGGCGCGGAGACCCAGTACTTC. Protein product: CASSSPPGGAETQYF. The V call is TRBV28, the J call TRBJ2-5; 8 positions agree with TRBD1. This CDR3 comprises 15 residues. Germline values: CDR1 MDHEN, CDR2 SYDVKM. V shed 4 bases, J shed 5 bases, and the junction held 9 bases outside the gene matches.

The genes are TRBV10-1 and TRBJ2-2; 10 bases align to TRBD2. J gave up 5 bases and V 5 bases, and 5 bases lay outside the gene matches. The germline V gene has CDR1 WNHNN and CDR2 SYGVQD (reference sequence). The CDR3 runs 15 residues. CDR3 sequence (DNA): TGCGCCAGCAGTCAGAGCGGGAGGGGTACCGGGGAGCTGTTTTTT. It translates to CASSQSGRGTGELFF.

The J gene is TRBJ2-7, the V gene TRBV11-2, with 8 positions matching TRBD2. Germline values: CDR1 SGHAT, CDR2 FQNNGV. The CDR3 totals 16 residues. V was clipped by 4 bases and J by 4 bases; unmatched bases: 12. The CDR3 loop reads CASSSLGGGGRYEQYF. The DNA of the CDR3 is TGTGCCAGCAGCTCCCTAGGGGGGGGCGGGAGGTACGAGCAGTACTTC. Full variable domain (remainder filled in from reference TRBV11-2 and TRBJ2-7): EAGVAQSPRYKIIEKRQSVAFWCNPISGHATLYWYQQILGQGPKLLIQFQNNGVVDDSQLPKDRFSAERLKGVDSTLKIQPAKLEDSAVYLCASSSLGGGGRYEQYFGPGTRLTVT.

There are a few counts of this clone. The chain recombines TRBV15 with TRBJ1-3, with D perhaps TRBD1 (5 bases). CDR1 and CDR2 (germline): LNHNV, YYDKDF (reference sequence). Trimming pared 3 bases from V and 5 bases from J, leaving 8 bases between. This CDR3 spans 13 amino acids. The CDR3 here is CATSRGLRNTIYF. In DNA, the CDR3 is TGTGCCACCAGCAGGGGACTACGAAACACCATATATTTT.

This sequence joins TRBV27 and TRBJ2-1, with TRBD1 as a possible D gene (6 bases). The CDR3 runs 14 residues. In germline, CDR1 is MNHEY, CDR2 SMNVEV (reference sequence). The ends were cut back, 4 bases at V and 4 bases at J, with 11 bases in the middle. In nucleotides, the CDR3 is TGTGCCAGCAGTTCAAGGACAGATTACAATGAGCAGTTCTTC. Translating it yields CASSSRTDYNEQFF.

This clone is a singleton in its sample. The chain combines TRBV7-9 with TRBJ2-3, with D possibly TRBD1 on 6 matching bases. The CDR3 contains 18 residues. The germline gives CDR1 SEHNR, CDR2 FQNEAQ (reference sequence). Trimming cost V 0 bases and J 2 bases, with 18 bases left between them. CDR3 in amino acids: CASSLAGIQGFHTDTQYF. Here the CDR3 DNA reads TGTGCCAGCAGCTTAGCTGGGATACAGGGCTTTCACACAGATACGCAGTATTTT.

This clone has a single count. The chain is built from TRBV5-6 and TRBJ1-2; D is possibly TRBD1 (6 bases). Per the germline V gene, CDR1 is SGHDT and CDR2 is YYEEEE. Trimming took off 1 base at V and 2 bases at J, with 12 bases between the two ends. CDR3 length: 15 amino acids. CDR3 nucleotides: TGTGCCAGCAGCTTGTTTTCAGGGGCCAACTATGGCTACACCTTC. Its protein product is CASSLFSGANYGYTF.

The V and J genes are TRBV11-2 and TRBJ2-7; 7 bases line up with TRBD2. V was clipped by 3 bases and J by 3 bases; unmatched bases: 2. In germline, CDR1 is SGHAT, CDR2 FQNNGV. There are 13 residues in the CDR3. CDR3 nucleotides: TGTGCCAGCAGCTTCAAGCGGGGCTACGAGCAGTACTTC. Translating it yields CASSFKRGYEQYF.

The chain couples TRBV6-5 to TRBJ2-5; 9 bases agree with TRBD2. CDR1 and CDR2 from the germline V gene are MNHEY and SVGAGI. CDR3 length equals 15 residues. J lost 0 bases, V lost 7 bases, and 6 bases had no gene match. The CDR3 coding sequence is TGTGCCAGCATGCGGGAGGGCCAGTACCAAGAGACCCAGTACTTC. This sequence encodes CASMREGQYQETQYF.

The J gene is TRBJ2-7, the V gene TRBV28; 7 bases agree with TRBD1. In germline, CDR1 is MDHEN, CDR2 SYDVKM. The CDR3 is 15 residues long. V was clipped by 5 bases and J by 6 bases; unmatched bases: 13. The chain's CDR3 is CASSRTGQAVGEQYF. The DNA for the CDR3 is TGTGCCAGCAGTAGGACCGGACAGGCTGTGGGCGAGCAGTACTTC.

The genes are TRBV5-1 and TRBJ1-5; perhaps TRBD1 as D (6 bases). Germline V gene sequence: CDR1 SGHRS, CDR2 YFSETQ. The CDR3 sequence is 15 residues long. With 0 bases removed from V and 0 bases from J, the gap between germline ends came to 7 bases. The CDR3 loop reads CASSLGDISNQPQHF. CDR3 in DNA: TGCGCCAGCAGCTTGGGGGACATTAGCAATCAGCCCCAGCATTTT.

The chain recombines TRBV27 with TRBJ2-2, with TRBD2 matching 14 bases. There are 18 residues in the CDR3. The germline V gene has CDR1 MNHEY and CDR2 SMNVEV (reference sequence). Trimming cost V 5 bases and J 5 bases; bases outside gene matches: 10. CDR3 sequence (DNA): TGTGCCAGCAGTCCTCCGGGACTAGCGGGAGTAGGGACCGGGGAGCTGTTTTTT. Protein product: CASSPPGLAGVGTGELFF.

The sample holds a few counts of this clone. The gene calls are TRBV11-2 and TRBJ1-2; D gene uncertain. Trimming took 2 bases from V and 7 from J, leaving 11 bases between them. This CDR3 is 13 amino acids long. Germline CDR1 is SGHAT and CDR2 is FQNNGV. The CDR3 coding sequence is TGTGCCAGCAGCTTATTCAGTGCTTTTGGCTACACCTTC. This codes for CASSLFSAFGYTF.

This clone has a single count. The chain has TRBV6-1 and TRBJ2-7; D unclear. This CDR3 is built from 18 residues. Germline CDR1 MNHNS, CDR2 SASEGT. V dropped 4 bases and J dropped 0 bases, with 22 bases sitting between them. The CDR3 region has the DNA TGTGCCAGCAGTGCGGCCTGGGTGGTAGCCTCTAGCTCCTACGAGCAGTACTTC. This translates into CASSAAWVVASSSYEQYF.

J is TRBJ2-7 and V is TRBV27; the D gene is possibly TRBD1 (6 bases). CDR3 length: 15 residues. Trimming cost V 8 bases and J 0 bases, with 17 bases left between them. Germline assignment: CDR1 MNHEY and CDR2 SMNVEV (reference sequence). CDR3 coding DNA: TGTGCCAGCCGGATTACCGGGACATCCTCCTACGAGCAGTACTTC. It specifies CASRITGTSSYEQYF.

This clone was counted between two and nine times. The chain uses TRBV6-1 and TRBJ1-3; D unresolved. The CDR3 is 14 amino acids. The germline gives CDR1 MNHNS, CDR2 SASEGT. Trimming stripped 2 bases from V and 4 bases from J, with 9 bases between. The CDR3 is CASSERFSGNTIYF. CDR3 bases: TGTGCCAGCAGTGAACGGTTTTCGGGAAACACCATATATTTT.

This clone was counted once. The gene calls are TRBV10-2 and TRBJ2-7, with 7 bases fitting TRBD2. V lost 11 bases to trimming and J lost 5 bases; unmatched junction nucleotides: 12. The CDR3 contains 13 residues. The germline V gene has CDR1 WSHSY and CDR2 SAAADI. The CDR3 loop is CAVTGLGGNEQYF. CDR3 DNA: TGCGCCGTTACGGGACTGGGGGGGAACGAGCAGTACTTC.

The genes are TRBV28 and TRBJ1-4; D unclear. The length of the CDR3 is 18 residues. Germline loops: CDR1 MDHEN, CDR2 SYDVKM. Trimming left V 6 bases short and J 4 bases short, with 24 bases between. The CDR3 loop reads CASRPLLSSRGVNEKLFF. CDR3 bases: TGTGCCAGCAGACCACTTCTATCAAGCCGCGGAGTTAATGAAAAACTGTTTTTT. Filled out from reference TRBV28 and TRBJ1-4, the complete variable domain reads DVKVTQSSRYLVKRTGEKVFLECVQDMDHENMFWYRQDPGLGLRLIYFSYDVKMKEKGDIPEGYSVSREKKERFSLILESASTNQTSMYLCASRPLLSSRGVNEKLFFGSGTQLSVL.

This CDR3 is CASSPRTTAHNDEQFF. DNA of the CDR3: TGTGCCAGCAGTCCAAGGACAACCGCCCACAATGATGAGCAGTTCTTC. The rearrangement links TRBV6-2 or TRBV6-3 to TRBJ2-1; D might be TRBD1 (5 bases). V was pared by 5 bases and J by 8 bases, with 22 bases between. Germline loops: CDR1 MNHEY, CDR2 SVGEGT. The CDR3 contains 16 residues.

The rearrangement uses TRBV5-1 and TRBJ1-5, with TRBD1 as a possible D gene (5 bases). CDR1 is SGHRS, CDR2 YFSETQ, per germline. The CDR3 runs to 15 residues. V shed 3 bases and J shed 6 bases, with 16 bases lying between them. CDR3 DNA sequence: TGCGCCAGCAGCTCGGGCGGGACCCCGGGTCAGCCCCAGCATTTT. Its protein is CASSSGGTPGQPQHF.

This clone was seen more than once but under ten times. V is TRBV5-4 and J is TRBJ2-2; 10 bases align to TRBD2. This CDR3 region has 18 residues. From germline, CDR1 is SGHNT and CDR2 YYREEE (reference sequence). V shed 2 bases and J 0 bases; nucleotides not matched to a gene: 7. The CDR3 coding sequence is TGTGCCAGCAGCTTCACCGGGACTAGCGCCTCGAACACCGGGGAGCTGTTTTTT. Amino acid sequence: CASSFTGTSASNTGELFF.

The V call is TRBV19, the J call TRBJ2-2; 7 nucleotides match TRBD1. The junction had 6 bases not matched to a gene; V was cut back by 5 bases and J by 6 bases. CDR1 is LNHDA, CDR2 SQIVND, per germline (reference sequence). This CDR3 spans 14 amino acids. Here the CDR3 reads CASSPQTGSGELFF. In nucleotides, the CDR3 is TGTGCCAGTAGTCCCCAGACAGGGTCCGGGGAGCTGTTTTTT.

This chain joins TRBV5-6 and TRBJ2-1; 7 bases fit TRBD2. The J segment lost 15 bases and the V segment lost 3 bases, leaving 15 bases of the junction unmatched. There are 14 residues in the CDR3. From germline, CDR1 is SGHDT and CDR2 YYEEEE. In DNA, the CDR3 is TGTGCCAGCAGCTCACGAAGGTCTGGACTAGTCCCGTTCTTC. The encoded protein is CASSSRRSGLVPFF.

The rearrangement uses TRBV5-8 and TRBJ1-1, with TRBD1 identical over 11 bases. Trimming took 2 bases from V and 11 from J; bases not matched to a gene: 8. Germline CDR1 SGHTS, CDR2 YDEGEE. The length of the CDR3 is 14 residues. The CDR3 DNA reads TGTGCCAGCAGCTTATACCGGGACAGGGGGGTTGCTTTCTTT. Encoded protein: CASSLYRDRGVAFF.

The chain has TRBV5-4 and TRBJ2-1; 10 bases map to TRBD2. V lost 2 bases to trimming and J lost 7 bases; unmatched junction nucleotides: 6. The CDR3 is 15 residues long. Germline CDR1 is SGHNT and CDR2 is YYREEE (reference sequence). The CDR3 DNA is TGTGCCAGCAGCTTACGGACTAGCGGACTAAATGAGCAGTTCTTC. Amino acids: CASSLRTSGLNEQFF.

The V and J genes are TRBV18 and TRBJ2-3, with unresolved D. Germline V gene sequence: CDR1 KGHSH, CDR2 LQKENI. This CDR3 has 15 residues. The V gene lost 1 base and the J gene lost 4 bases, with 12 bases spanning the gap. CDR3 DNA: TGTGCCAGCTCACCACGAGCCTTTACCCCAGATACGCAGTATTTT. Protein: CASSPRAFTPDTQYF. Complete variable domain (other parts from reference TRBV18 and TRBJ2-3): NAGVMQNPRHLVRRRGQEARLRCSPMKGHSHVYWYRQLPEEGLKFMVYLQKENIIDESGMPKERFSAEFPKEGPSILRIQQVVRGDSAAYFCASSPRAFTPDTQYFGPGTRLTVL.

This sequence joins TRBV11-3 and TRBJ2-7; TRBD2 is a possible D gene (6 bases). Germline loops: CDR1 SGHNT, CDR2 YENEEA. The CDR3 is made up of 13 amino acids. With 4 bases removed from V and 6 bases from J, the gap between germline ends came to 13 bases. The CDR3: CASSSDYRREQYF. In DNA form, the CDR3 reads TGTGCCAGCAGCTCGGACTACAGACGCGAGCAGTACTTC.